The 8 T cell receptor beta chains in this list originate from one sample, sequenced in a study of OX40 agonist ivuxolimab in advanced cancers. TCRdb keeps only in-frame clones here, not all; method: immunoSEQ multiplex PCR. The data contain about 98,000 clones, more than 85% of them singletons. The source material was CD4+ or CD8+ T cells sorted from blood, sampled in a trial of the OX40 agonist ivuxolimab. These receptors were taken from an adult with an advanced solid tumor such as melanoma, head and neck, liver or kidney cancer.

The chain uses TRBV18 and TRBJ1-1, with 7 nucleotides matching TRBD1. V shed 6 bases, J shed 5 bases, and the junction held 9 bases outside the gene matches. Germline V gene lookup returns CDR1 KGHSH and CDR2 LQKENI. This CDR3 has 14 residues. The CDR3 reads CASSSNRGMTEAFF. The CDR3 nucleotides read TGTGCCAGCTCGTCAAACAGGGGTATGACTGAAGCTTTCTTT.

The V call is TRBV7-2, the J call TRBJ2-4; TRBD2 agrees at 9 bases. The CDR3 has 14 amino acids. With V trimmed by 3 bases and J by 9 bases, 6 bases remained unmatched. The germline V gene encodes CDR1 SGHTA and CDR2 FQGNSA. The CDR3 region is CASSFQRGDTIQYF. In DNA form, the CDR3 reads TGTGCCAGCAGCTTTCAGCGGGGGGATACCATTCAGTACTTC.

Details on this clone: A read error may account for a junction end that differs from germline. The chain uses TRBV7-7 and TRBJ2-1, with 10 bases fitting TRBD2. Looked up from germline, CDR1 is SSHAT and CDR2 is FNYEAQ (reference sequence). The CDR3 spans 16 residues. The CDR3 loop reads CASSPDVTSGDNEQFF. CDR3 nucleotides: TGTGCTAGCAGCCCCGATGTAACTAGCGGGGACAATGAGCAGTTCTTC.

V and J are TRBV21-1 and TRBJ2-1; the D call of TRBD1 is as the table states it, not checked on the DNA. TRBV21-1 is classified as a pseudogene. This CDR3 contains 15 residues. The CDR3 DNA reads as TGTGCCAGCAGCAGAGACAGGGGGCGATGCAATGAGCAGTTCTTC. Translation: CASSRDRGRCNEQFF.

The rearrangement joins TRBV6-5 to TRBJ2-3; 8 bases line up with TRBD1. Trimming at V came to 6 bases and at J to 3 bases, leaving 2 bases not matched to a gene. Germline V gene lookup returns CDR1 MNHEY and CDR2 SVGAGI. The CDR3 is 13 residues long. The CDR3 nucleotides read TGTGCCAGCAGGCGACAGGGGACAGATACGCAGTATTTT. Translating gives CASRRQGTDTQYF.

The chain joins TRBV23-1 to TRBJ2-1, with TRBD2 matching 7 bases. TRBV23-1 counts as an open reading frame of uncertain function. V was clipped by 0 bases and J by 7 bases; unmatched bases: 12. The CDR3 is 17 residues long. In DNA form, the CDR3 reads TGCGCCAGCAGTCAATCGGTAGCTAGCGGACGACCGAATGAGCAGTTCTTC. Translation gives CASSQSVASGRPNEQFF.

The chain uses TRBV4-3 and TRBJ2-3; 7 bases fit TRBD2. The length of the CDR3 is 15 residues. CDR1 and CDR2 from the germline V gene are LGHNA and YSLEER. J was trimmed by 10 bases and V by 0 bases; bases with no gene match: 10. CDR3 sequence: CASSQEGGVPAAQYF. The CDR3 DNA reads TGCGCCAGCAGCCAAGAGGGGGGGGTCCCGGCAGCGCAGTATTTT.

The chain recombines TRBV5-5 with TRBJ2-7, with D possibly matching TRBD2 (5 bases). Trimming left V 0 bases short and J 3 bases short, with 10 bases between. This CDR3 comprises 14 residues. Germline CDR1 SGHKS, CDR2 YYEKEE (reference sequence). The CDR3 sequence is CASSLDLANYEQYF. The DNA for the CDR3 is TGTGCCAGCAGCTTGGACCTAGCTAACTACGAGCAGTACTTC.